These 17 T cell receptor beta chains were all obtained from the same sample, sequenced in a study of blood T cells in healthy people across ages. Primers used in a second PCR of roughly 7 to 11 cycles were a sample-barcoded 5' primer and a J-beta primer mix. TCRdb analysed the 5' RACE reads with MiXCR anew, one entry per CDR3 protein. The repertoire holds 800,000 or so distinct CDR3 sequences, with 25% as singletons. These data also formed part of another study, on T cells of mothers and their children.

Material for sequencing was blood. The receptors stem from a boy aged 5-17 years in good health.

This clonotype was seen a few times. A much larger clone lies a single base off, so this may be a read error. V is TRBV7-9 and J is TRBJ2-1, with 9 nucleotides matching TRBD2. J was trimmed by 7 bases and V by 5 bases; bases with no gene match: 12. This CDR3 has 16 residues. Germline V gene data show CDR1 as SEHNR and CDR2 as FQNEAQ (reference sequence). The CDR3: CASSPQLAGDKNEQFF. CDR3 bases: TGTGCCAGCAGCCCGCAGTTAGCGGGAGATAAAAATGAGCAGTTCTTC. Together with reference TRBV7-9 and TRBJ2-1, the CDR3 gives the full variable domain: DTGVSQNPRHKITKRGQNVTFRCDPISEHNRLYWYRQTLGQGPEFLTYFQNEAQLEKSRLLSDRFSAERPKGSFSTLEIQRTEQGDSAMYLCASSPQLAGDKNEQFFGPGTRLTVL.

This clonotype was counted only a few times. V usage is TRBV7-2 and J usage is TRBJ2-1; D possibly corresponds to TRBD1 (5 bases). The CDR3 has 14 residues. Trimming pared 5 bases from V and 3 bases from J, leaving 11 bases between. CDR1 is SGHTA, CDR2 FQGNSA, per germline. CDR3 DNA: TGTGCCAGCAGCCGAGTTAGGGGCTACAATGAGCAGTTCTTC. It specifies CASSRVRGYNEQFF.

The chain carries TRBV20-1 and TRBJ2-1, with unresolved D. Per germline, CDR1 DFQATT and CDR2 SNEGSKA (reference sequence). V dropped 0 bases and J dropped 8 bases, with 11 bases sitting between them. The CDR3 length is 13 residues. CDR3 region: CSARDQVIYEQFF. The CDR3, as DNA: TGCAGTGCTAGAGATCAAGTAATATATGAGCAGTTCTTC.

The CDR3 coding sequence is TGCGCCAGCAGCCAAGATTGCGGTGGGGACAGGGGTTACAATGAGCAGTTCTTC. Its protein product is CASSQDCGGDRGYNEQFF. The gene calls are TRBV4-1 and TRBJ2-1, with TRBD1 matching over 10 bases. V dropped 0 bases and J dropped 4; count of bases not matched to a gene: 9. The CDR3 extends over 18 amino acids. Germline CDR1 reads MGHRA; CDR2 reads YSYEKL.

The chain joins TRBV7-9 to TRBJ1-3, with TRBD1 identical over 7 bases. With V trimmed by 4 bases and J by 3 bases, 12 bases remained unmatched. Germline V gene data show CDR1 as SEHNR and CDR2 as FQNEAQ (reference sequence). The CDR3 sequence is 17 residues long. For the CDR3, the DNA is TGTGCCAGCAGCTCCTCGTTCGGGACAGACAGTGGAAACACCATATATTTT. This encodes CASSSSFGTDSGNTIYF.

This rearrangement joins TRBV20-1 to TRBJ1-4; possible D gene TRBD1, 5 bases. This CDR3 has 15 residues. CDR1 and CDR2 from the germline V gene are DFQATT and SNEGSKA (reference sequence). The V gene lost 3 bases and the J gene lost 2 bases, with 13 bases spanning the gap. The CDR3 loop reads CSARGLGATNEKLFF. The CDR3 region has the DNA TGCAGTGCTAGGGGCCTAGGGGCGACTAATGAAAAACTGTTTTTT.

This clonotype was seen a few times. The gene calls are TRBV24-1 and TRBJ1-5, with D unclear. Germline V lookup: CDR1 KGHDR, CDR2 SFDVKD. Trimming took off 5 bases at V and 0 bases at J, with 13 bases between the two ends. The CDR3 consists of 16 residues. DNA for the CDR3: TGTGCCACCAGTGCTCGGACCGAAATTAGCAATCAGCCCCAGCATTTT. Protein product: CATSARTEISNQPQHF.

This clonotype was seen a handful of times. This chain uses TRBV18 with TRBJ2-3, with D hard to call. The CDR3 is 15 amino acids. Trimming took off 3 bases at V and 2 bases at J, with 12 bases between the two ends. Germline loops: CDR1 KGHSH, CDR2 LQKENI. The CDR3 loop is CASSPGMTHTDTQYF. The CDR3 nucleotides are TGTGCCAGCTCACCTGGTATGACCCACACAGATACGCAGTATTTT.

This clonotype was seen more than once but under ten times. The rearrangement uses TRBV5-1 and TRBJ2-5, with D possibly matching TRBD2 (5 bases). V dropped 2 bases and J dropped 2 bases, with 16 bases sitting between them. Germline V lookup: CDR1 SGHRS, CDR2 YFSETQ. This CDR3 spans 16 amino acids. The CDR3 nucleotides are TGCGCCAGCAGCTTAGGTTCAGCTACGGGGCAAGAGACCCAGTACTTC. It specifies CASSLGSATGQETQYF.

This clonotype has just a few counts. The CDR3 here is CASSSLGDTQYF. CDR3 bases: TGCGCCAGCAGCTCCCTCGGGGATACGCAGTATTTT. The genes are TRBV5-1 and TRBJ2-3; no clear D. The CDR3 runs to 12 residues. V was clipped by 3 bases and J by 6 bases, with 8 bases between them. CDR1 is SGHRS and CDR2 is YFSETQ in the germline V gene.

The CDR3 loop reads CASKTTSGGQETQYF. In DNA, the CDR3 is TGTGCCAGCAAGACGACTAGCGGGGGACAAGAGACCCAGTACTTC. The chain combines TRBV6-2 or TRBV6-3 with TRBJ2-5, with 12 nucleotides matching TRBD2. CDR1 and CDR2 (germline): MNHEY, SVGEGT. CDR3 size: 15 residues. The ends lost 7 bases at V and 2 bases at J; junction bases unmatched: 5.

The chain combines TRBV24-1 with TRBJ1-2; D unclear. CDR3 length: 13 residues. Trimming cost V 7 bases and J 7 bases, with 15 bases left between them. CDR1 KGHDR and CDR2 SFDVKD come from the germline V gene. CDR3 region: CATRQTSTGGYTF. In DNA, the CDR3 is TGTGCCACCAGACAGACAAGTACTGGTGGCTACACCTTC.

CDR3 DNA sequence: TGCGCCAGCAGTCTGGACAGGGAGGCTCTCCACTTT. Translated, it gives CASSLDREALHF. The J gene is TRBJ1-6, the V gene TRBV5-1; TRBD1 agrees at 8 bases. V dropped 5 bases and J dropped 16; count of bases not matched to a gene: 8. CDR1 SGHRS and CDR2 YFSETQ come from the germline V gene. The CDR3 is made up of 12 amino acids.

This sequence joins TRBV6-2 or TRBV6-3 and TRBJ2-1; D tentatively reads TRBD1 or TRBD2 (5 bases each). Germline V gene lookup returns CDR1 MNHEY and CDR2 SVGEGT. The CDR3 is 15 residues long. Trimming took 4 bases from V and 0 from J, leaving 10 bases between them. The CDR3 reads CASSLWGNSYNEQFF. CDR3 nucleotides: TGTGCCAGCAGTTTATGGGGGAACTCCTACAATGAGCAGTTCTTC.

This clonotype appeared a few times. The genes are TRBV6-1 and TRBJ2-3; 8 bases agree with TRBD2. CDR1 is MNHNS, CDR2 SASEGT, per germline. The V and J ends lost 10 bases and 3 bases, in that order; junction bases with no gene match: 12. CDR3 size: 15 residues. The CDR3 DNA reads as TGTGCCACCGTAGCGGGGTTTATGGGGACAGATACGCAGTATTTT. Translation gives CATVAGFMGTDTQYF.

The chain links TRBV28 to TRBJ1-1, with no clear D. The CDR3 is 13 amino acids. Deletions cut 2 bases from V and 3 bases from J, with 7 bases between. Germline CDR1 reads MDHEN; CDR2 reads SYDVKM. The CDR3 sequence: CASSLLFYTEAFF. The DNA for the CDR3 is TGTGCCAGCAGTTTACTATTCTACACTGAAGCTTTCTTT.

Turning to this clonotype: Germline and junction disagree at one end, which may indicate a read error. The chain uses TRBV4-3 and TRBJ2-5; a weak D match, TRBD2 (5 bases). CDR3 size: 12 residues. The germline V gene has CDR1 LGHNA and CDR2 YSLEER. The CDR3 reads CTSSQEGETQYF. The CDR3 nucleotides are TGCACCAGCAGCCAAGAGGGAGAGACCCAGTACTTC.